The entry below gives a single T cell receptor beta chain sequence along with its context. Its antigen is unknown. Clones were read by immunoSEQ multiplex PCR, and TCRdb kept only the in-frame ones, dropping some. The profile shows about 77,000 clones, 95% to 98% of them singletons. This sample was taken from a study of Tregs in tolerant kidney transplant recipients. The overall study: Mixed chimerism was transient after nonmyeloablative marrow transplants from related graft donors.

Study outcomes and limitations: The small number of patients limits these findings pending further validation. Activated donor B cell expansion appeared to reveal the most relevant donor-specific TCRbeta repertoire.

The trim removed 7 bases at V and 1 base at J, leaving 3 bases unmatched. Germline lookup yields CDR1 SNHLY and CDR2 FYNNEI. The CDR3 runs 14 residues. Unstimulated regulatory T cells (CD4+CD25+CD127-), CD4+CD25- non-regulatory cells, CD4 and CD8 cells were FACS-sorted from thawed PBMCs. The V gene is TRBV2, the J gene TRBJ1-2; TRBD1 matches at 10 bases. This specimen was CD4+ T cells from blood, taken before the transplant. This clonotype was sampled from a human donor who received a combined kidney and bone marrow transplant. The CDR3 region has the DNA TGTGCCAGCACCAGGGACAGGGGTAACTATGGCTACACCTTC. Translated, it gives CASTRDRGNYGYTF.